This TCR beta chain was documented in a study of cytomegalovirus exposure and HLA in healthy donors. Overall study context: Most donors, 70% to 85% of over 350 genotyped, fell in the Caucasian-associated ancestry cluster.

As concerns this clone: Its antigen is undetermined.

Primers: 60 Vbeta forward and 13 Jbeta reverse. Here immunoSEQ multiplex PCR was the method, and the copy in TCRdb shows in-frame clones only, minus some. The sample holds more than 95,000 clones, almost 80% seen once. The CDR3 runs 14 residues. J lost 1 base, V lost 4 bases, and 1 base had no gene match. CDR1 is MRHNA and CDR2 is SNTAGT in the germline V gene. Study-wide results and limits: HLA-A and HLA-B allele assignments for most subjects were reportedly predicted accurately using TCR beta sequences. Immune exposure information comprised only CMV serostatus. Cytomegalovirus-associated TCR beta chains were listed, numbering some 170.

The receptor's source is a man between 60 and 75 years old in good health and CMV-seropositive. Sequencing was done on a sample of PBMCs. This sequence joins TRBV6-4 and TRBJ2-3; 8 bases are a match to TRBD2. The CDR3 here is CASSATSGTDTQYF. The CDR3 DNA is TGTGCCAGCAGTGCGACTAGCGGCACAGATACGCAGTATTTT.